What follows describes a single T cell receptor beta chain. The CDR3 is 17 amino acids. The germline V gene has CDR1 SGDLS and CDR2 YYNGEE. Together with a sample-barcoded 5' primer, a J-beta primer mix was included in a second PCR lasting about 7 to 11 cycles. Each sample yielded at least 2.5 million CDR3-containing paired-end reads. TCRdb re-called the 5' RACE reads with MiXCR, one entry per CDR3 protein. This repertoire shows about 780,000 distinct CDR3 sequences, about 59% found once; its top ten account for 28%. The entry originates in a study of blood T cells in healthy people across ages. The sequence derives from a man under 40 in good health. J is TRBJ2-4 and V is TRBV9; TRBD1 matches at 9 bases. Near its end, the DNA agrees better with TRBJ2-7, so the J call may be wrong. The specimen sequenced was blood. The CDR3 sequence is CASSVEGTGTGIDEQYF. Here the CDR3 DNA reads TGTGCCAGCAGCGTAGAGGGGACCGGGACAGGGATAGACGAGCAGTACTTC.